The T cell receptor beta chain described here comes from a study of T cell repertoires in cytomegalovirus infection. Each CDR3 protein is one row after TCRdb ran MiXCR on the reads. The sample lists approximately 990,000 distinct CDR3 sequences; under 40% were seen once. Per germline, CDR1 SEHNR and CDR2 FQNEAQ (reference sequence). The CDR3 extends over 15 amino acids. Trimming removed 6 bases from V and 1 base from J, with 15 bases in between. This clonotype is medium-sized by share. The antigen remains undetermined. The clonotype was recovered from a human donor in good health (CMV status not recorded). Some clones in this sample may be carry-over from other donors' samples. The chain employs TRBV7-9 and TRBJ1-1; D is unclear. The sequencing here drew on cultured CD8+ T cells from PBMCs, taken from culture after CMV antigen stimulation. The CDR3 DNA sequence: TGTGCCAGCAGACAGACCTCCGGCCCGAACACTGAAGCTTTCTTT. This sequence encodes CASRQTSGPNTEAFF. The full variable domain, in which reference TRBV7-9 and TRBJ1-1 provide the parts outside the CDR3, is DTGVSQNPRHKITKRGQNVTFRCDPISEHNRLYWYRQTLGQGPEFLTYFQNEAQLEKSRLLSDRFSAERPKGSFSTLEIQRTEQGDSAMYLCASRQTSGPNTEAFFGQGTRLTVV.